What follows are 13 T cell receptor beta chains derived from one specimen sequenced in a study of T cell responses to AZD1222 COVID-19 vaccine. Produced via immunoSEQ multiplex PCR; TCRdb's table is partial and in-frame only. The sample lists about 170,000 clones; approximately 92% were seen once. The sample consisted of peripheral blood, taken on day 0 of AZD1222 vaccination. Every receptor here comes from an adult in good health.

The sample holds a few counts of this clone. The V call is TRBV15, the J call TRBJ2-1; D ambiguous. CDR3 length: 16 residues. CDR1 LNHNV and CDR2 YYDKDF come from the germline V gene (reference sequence). V was shortened by 3 bases and J by 0 bases, with 12 bases between the two germline ends. Here the CDR3 DNA reads TGTGCCACCAGCAGCCTCTCGTGGGCCTCCTACAATGAGCAGTTCTTC. Translating gives CATSSLSWASYNEQFF.

J is TRBJ2-7 and V is TRBV9; 9 nucleotides align to TRBD1. Trimming at V came to 6 bases and at J to 6 bases, leaving 7 bases not matched to a gene. The CDR3 runs 13 residues. Germline-derived CDR1 and CDR2 are SGDLS and YYNGEE. In nucleotides, the CDR3 is TGTGCCAGCACGTCTACAGGGGGCGGCGAGCAGTACTTC. Translated, it gives CASTSTGGGEQYF.

This rearrangement joins TRBV7-2 to TRBJ2-5; 8 positions match TRBD1. Germline CDR1 is SGHTA and CDR2 is FQGNSA. J was trimmed by 4 bases and V by 5 bases; bases with no gene match: 9. This CDR3 comprises 15 residues. The CDR3 region has the DNA TGTGCCAGCAGCCGGACGGGGACAGGCGGAGAGACCCAGTACTTC. Protein sequence: CASSRTGTGGETQYF. The full variable domain, with the rest looked up from reference TRBV7-2 and TRBJ2-5, is GAGVSQSPSNKVTEKGKDVELRCDPISGHTALYWYRQSLGQGLEFLIYFQGNSAPDKSGLPSDRFSAERTGGSVSTLTIQRTQQEDSAVYLCASSRTGTGGETQYFGPGTRLLVL.

The chain combines TRBV3-1 (or the pseudogene TRBV3-2) with TRBJ1-6, with 8 nucleotides matching TRBD1. The CDR3 runs 16 residues. Trimming took 4 bases from V and 5 from J; bases not matched to a gene: 7. CDR1 LGHDT and CDR2 YNNKEL come from the germline V gene (reference sequence). The CDR3 bases are TGTGCCAGCAGCCTACTGACAGGGGCGAATAATTCACCCCTCCACTTT. It yields the protein CASSLLTGANNSPLHF.

The chain has TRBV7-3 and TRBJ2-3, with 9 nucleotides matching TRBD1. The CDR3 is made up of 18 amino acids. Germline V gives CDR1 SGHTA, CDR2 FQGTGA. V lost 2 bases and J lost 2; bases outside the gene matches: 11. CDR3 DNA sequence: TGTGCCAGCAGCTTATCGGACAGGGGATTCGGCCCCACAGATACGCAGTATTTT. Amino acids: CASSLSDRGFGPTDTQYF.

This clone was found once. The chain uses TRBV4-1 and TRBJ2-7, with D possibly TRBD1 on 6 matching bases. From germline, CDR1 is MGHRA and CDR2 YSYEKL. V gave up 5 bases and J gave up 4 bases, with 18 bases separating them. The CDR3 runs to 15 residues. This chain's CDR3 is CASSEQRAGVYEQYV. The CDR3 DNA reads as TGCGCCAGCAGCGAACAACGGGCAGGGGTGTACGAGCAGTACGTC.

This chain connects TRBV7-2 to TRBJ2-5, with 7 bases fitting TRBD1. The germline V gene has CDR1 SGHTA and CDR2 FQGNSA. V was clipped by 1 base and J by 5 bases; unmatched bases: 19. The CDR3 covers 19 residues. Here the CDR3 reads CASSLGLSRGGVPLETQYF. CDR3 sequence (DNA): TGTGCCAGCAGCTTAGGTCTGTCGAGAGGGGGCGTCCCCCTTGAGACCCAGTACTTC.

V gene TRBV7-9 combines with J gene TRBJ2-5; D is tentatively TRBD1 or TRBD2 (5 bases each). This CDR3 has 15 amino acids. The germline V and J ends were trimmed by 0 bases and 0 bases, with 8 bases remaining between them. The germline V gene has CDR1 SEHNR and CDR2 FQNEAQ (reference sequence). In DNA, the CDR3 is TGTGCCAGCAGCTTAGCTTGGGGGAACCAAGAGACCCAGTACTTC. Translation: CASSLAWGNQETQYF.

The rearrangement joins TRBV12-3 or TRBV12-4 to TRBJ1-1; D not certain. The CDR3 covers 11 residues. With 3 bases removed from V and 6 bases from J, the gap between germline ends came to 5 bases. CDR3 protein: CASSFSSEAFF. CDR3 DNA: TGTGCCAGCAGTTTCTCGTCTGAAGCTTTCTTT.

The J gene is TRBJ1-6, the V gene TRBV6-4; D is uncertain. This CDR3 is 14 amino acids long. The germline V gene has CDR1 MRHNA and CDR2 SNTAGT. The V end was cut by 5 bases, the J end by 9 bases, with 14 bases between. The CDR3 coding sequence is TGTGCCAGCAGTATCTCCGCGGACGGTTCACCCCTCCACTTT. Translation gives CASSISADGSPLHF.

The CDR3 bases are TGTGCCAGCAGTCCCTTTGGGACCTATGGCTACACCTTC. Amino acids: CASSPFGTYGYTF. The gene calls are TRBV27 and TRBJ1-2, with D perhaps matching TRBD1 (5 bases). V was trimmed by 5 bases and J by 4 bases, leaving 11 bases between them. The CDR3 is 13 amino acids. Germline lookup yields CDR1 MNHEY and CDR2 SMNVEV (reference sequence).

This chain links TRBV3-1 (or the pseudogene TRBV3-2) with TRBJ2-7; D gene uncertain. This CDR3 has 17 residues. Per the germline V gene, CDR1 is LGHDT and CDR2 is YNNKEL (reference sequence). V gave up 2 bases and J gave up 4 bases, with 21 bases separating them. CDR3 in amino acids: CASSQRAPAPMRYEQYF. The CDR3 DNA reads as TGTGCCAGCAGCCAACGAGCGCCTGCCCCGATGAGGTACGAGCAGTACTTC.

The chain links TRBV10-1 to TRBJ2-2, with D tentatively TRBD1 (6 bases). The CDR3 is 19 residues long. Looked up from germline, CDR1 is WNHNN and CDR2 is SYGVQD (reference sequence). Deletions cut 6 bases from V and 0 bases from J, with 23 bases between. Here the CDR3 reads CASRGDTTSTGTNTGELFF. CDR3 sequence (DNA): TGCGCCAGCAGGGGGGACACGACCTCGACGGGGACGAACACCGGGGAGCTGTTTTTT.